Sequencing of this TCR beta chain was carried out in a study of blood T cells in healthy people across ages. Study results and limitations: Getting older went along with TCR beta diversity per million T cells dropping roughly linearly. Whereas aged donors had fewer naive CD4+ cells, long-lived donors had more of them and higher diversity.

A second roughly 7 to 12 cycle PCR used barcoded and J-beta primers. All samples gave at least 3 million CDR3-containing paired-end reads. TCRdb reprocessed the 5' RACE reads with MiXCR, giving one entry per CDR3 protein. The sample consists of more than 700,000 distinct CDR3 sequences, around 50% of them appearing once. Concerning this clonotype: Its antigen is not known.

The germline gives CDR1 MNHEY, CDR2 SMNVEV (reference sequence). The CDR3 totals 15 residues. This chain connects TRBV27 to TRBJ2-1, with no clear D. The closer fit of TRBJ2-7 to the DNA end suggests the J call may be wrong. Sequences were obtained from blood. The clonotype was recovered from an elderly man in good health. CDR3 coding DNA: TGTGCCAGTCAATCCATGATGAGCTCCTACAATGAGCAGTACTTC. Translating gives CASQSMMSSYNEQYF.